This TCR beta chain came from a study of blood T cell repertoires in COVID-19. Looking at the study overall: The origin of the acute and convalescent COVID-19 samples was the United States, Italy and Spain. T cells, B-cell-depleted T cells, or PBMCs supplied cDNA or gDNA.

This CDR3 region has 14 residues. From germline, CDR1 is SNHLY and CDR2 FYNNEI. The V end was cut by 4 bases, the J end by 4 bases, with 10 bases between. This clone was found a few times. Methods used by the authors: Using reference gene primer amplification, nucleated cell counts were estimated. This table comes from immunoSEQ multiplex PCR, and its TCRdb copy is limited to in-frame clones, with some not included. The V and J calls and the clone size are those of that table, but D and trimming were determined from the DNA. The sample lists roughly 250,000 clones; around nine tenths were seen once. Specimen: peripheral blood. This sequence originates from a man aged 25 to 40 with acute or convalescent COVID-19. The V gene is TRBV2, the J gene TRBJ1-4, with D possibly matching TRBD1 (5 bases). The CDR3 here is CASSARGDNEKLFF. DNA for the CDR3: TGTGCCAGCAGTGCTCGGGGGGATAATGAAAAACTGTTTTTT. Full variable domain (rest looked up from reference TRBV2 and TRBJ1-4): EPEVTQTPSHQVTQMGQEVILRCVPISNHLYFYWYRQILGQKVEFLVSFYNNEISEKSEIFDDQFSVERPDGSNFTLKIRSTKLEDSAMYFCASSARGDNEKLFFGSGTQLSVL.